Below are 31 T cell receptor beta chains sequenced from a single sample in a study of blood T cells in healthy people across ages. A sample-barcoded 5' primer and a J-beta primer mix were used in a second PCR of about 7 to 11 cycles. TCRdb recomputed calls from the 5' RACE reads with MiXCR, one row per CDR3 protein. The profile covers fewer than 2 million distinct CDR3 sequences, with approximately 40% appearing a single time and roughly 24% taken by the ten largest. The sequenced sample was blood. Source of these receptors: a human donor in good health.

This rearrangement joins TRBV29-1 to TRBJ2-5; TRBD1 agrees at 7 bases. The CDR3 sequence is 13 residues long. From germline, CDR1 is SQVTM and CDR2 ANQGSEA. V trimming: 4 bases; J trimming: 4 bases; junction bases outside the gene matches: 6. CDR3 DNA sequence: TGCAGCGTTGGACAATCAGGGGGAGAGACCCAGTACTTC. Amino acids: CSVGQSGGETQYF. The full variable domain, rest sourced from reference TRBV29-1 and TRBJ2-5, is SAVISQKPSRDICQRGTSLTIQCQVDSQVTMMFWYRQQPGQSLTLIATANQGSEATYESGFVIDKFPISRPNLTFSTLTVSNMSPEDSSIYLCSVGQSGGETQYFGPGTRLLVL.

This chain connects TRBV6-2 or TRBV6-3 to TRBJ1-5, with 7 bases matching TRBD1. The V gene end was trimmed by 8 bases and the J gene end by 7 bases; junction bases not matched to a gene: 11. CDR1 and CDR2 from the germline V gene are MNHEY and SVGEGT. This CDR3 has 14 amino acids. CDR3: CASGKTGERQPQHF. CDR3 coding DNA: TGTGCCAGCGGAAAAACAGGGGAAAGACAGCCCCAGCATTTT.

Points on this clonotype: One end of the junction does not line up with germline, which may come from a read error. The chain joins TRBV5-1 to TRBJ2-4, with 12 bases that match TRBD1. Germline CDR1 is SGHRS and CDR2 is YFSETQ. The CDR3 contains 15 residues. The CDR3 DNA reads as TGCGCCGGCAGCTTGGGACAGGGGGCGTATAATGAGCAGTACTTC. Amino acid sequence: CAGSLGQGAYNEQYF.

The gene calls are TRBV4-3 and TRBJ2-7, with 7 bases matching TRBD1. The V gene end was trimmed by 0 bases and the J gene end by 5 bases; junction bases not matched to a gene: 7. CDR1 LGHNA and CDR2 YSLEER come from the germline V gene. This CDR3 region has 15 residues. CDR3 residues: CASSQEARGQDEQYF. Written as DNA, the CDR3 is TGCGCCAGCAGCCAAGAGGCGAGGGGGCAGGACGAGCAGTACTTC.

The table lists this clonotype with a few counts. The rearrangement joins TRBV7-9 to TRBJ2-5; D not resolved. Between the trimmed V and J ends, which lost 11 bases and 5 bases, there was a span of 21 bases. The CDR3 covers 14 residues. The germline V gene has CDR1 SEHNR and CDR2 FQNEAQ (reference sequence). CDR3 nucleotides: TGTGCCGGCACTCTTAGTGGCGGAGAGGAGACCCAGTACTTC. It yields the protein CAGTLSGGEETQYF.

This chain joins TRBV2 and TRBJ1-6; 8 bases map to TRBD1. Trimming cost V 9 bases and J 7 bases; bases outside gene matches: 17. CDR1 is SNHLY, CDR2 FYNNEI, per germline. The CDR3 loop spans 17 amino acids. This CDR3 reads CASGGRGRNNRNSPLHF. In DNA form, the CDR3 reads TGTGCCAGTGGGGGCAGGGGGCGAAATAATAGGAATTCACCCCTCCACTTT.

The rearrangement uses TRBV20-1 and TRBJ1-5; possibly TRBD1 for D (6 bases). The germline CDR1 and CDR2 sequences are DFQATT and SNEGSKA (reference sequence). Trimming pared 5 bases from V and 2 bases from J, leaving 19 bases between. The CDR3 covers 16 residues. CDR3 bases: TGCAGTGCTGCCAGGGGAGCGGTTTTTGGCAATCAGCCCCAGCATTTT. The encoded protein is CSAARGAVFGNQPQHF.

V is TRBV20-1 and J is TRBJ1-1; D ambiguous. Trimming removed 0 bases at V and 0 bases at J, with 8 bases between. The CDR3 has 14 amino acids. CDR1 and CDR2 from the germline V gene are DFQATT and SNEGSKA (reference sequence). The CDR3 reads CSARDPIVNTEAFF. In nucleotides, the CDR3 is TGCAGTGCTAGAGATCCTATCGTGAACACTGAAGCTTTCTTT.

The V gene is TRBV20-1, the J gene TRBJ2-1; 7 bases fit TRBD1. J was trimmed by 4 bases and V by 7 bases; bases with no gene match: 4. The CDR3 covers 12 residues. CDR1 DFQATT and CDR2 SNEGSKA come from the germline V gene (reference sequence). CDR3 protein: CSEGGGYNEQFF. The DNA for the CDR3 is TGCAGTGAAGGGGGCGGGTACAATGAGCAGTTCTTC.

This clonotype turned up a few times. The chain employs TRBV7-6 and TRBJ2-7; TRBD1 matches at 10 bases. The CDR3 totals 16 residues. Germline V lookup: CDR1 SGHVS, CDR2 FNYEAQ. The V gene end was trimmed by 5 bases and the J gene end by 3 bases; junction bases not matched to a gene: 10. The CDR3 loop is CASSPTDRGRFYEQYF. CDR3 in DNA: TGTGCCAGCAGCCCCACAGACAGGGGGCGCTTCTACGAGCAGTACTTC.

The chain is built from TRBV2 and TRBJ1-6; possible D gene TRBD1, 5 bases. The CDR3 spans 14 residues. CDR1 and CDR2 from the germline V gene are SNHLY and FYNNEI. Between the trimmed V and J ends, which lost 6 bases and 7 bases, there was a span of 13 bases. The CDR3 coding sequence is TGTGCCAGCAGGGAGGGGACGAGCAATTCACCCCTCCACTTT. It translates to CASREGTSNSPLHF.

This clonotype has just a few counts. This sequence joins TRBV20-1 and TRBJ2-3, with 8 nucleotides matching TRBD2. Germline CDR1 reads DFQATT; CDR2 reads SNEGSKA (reference sequence). This CDR3 contains 15 residues. Losses at the gene ends were 3 bases for V and 2 bases for J; bases not matched to a gene: 7. The CDR3 DNA follows: TGCAGTGCTAGCGGGGGGGGGCCCTTCACAGATACGCAGTATTTT. This translates into CSASGGGPFTDTQYF.

V and J are TRBV7-9 and TRBJ2-5; weak D call: TRBD2 (6 bases). V lost 5 bases to trimming and J lost 4 bases, with 14 bases between them. This CDR3 contains 14 residues. Per germline, CDR1 SEHNR and CDR2 FQNEAQ (reference sequence). The CDR3 region is CASSPAETRETQYF. The CDR3 DNA is TGTGCCAGCAGCCCAGCGGAGACTAGAGAGACCCAGTACTTC.

This clonotype was detected a few times. The J gene is TRBJ2-5, the V gene TRBV5-5, with TRBD1 matching over 7 bases. This CDR3 has 15 residues. With 1 base clipped from V and 5 bases from J, the junction kept 8 bases outside the gene matches. The germline V gene has CDR1 SGHKS and CDR2 YYEKEE (reference sequence). In nucleotides, the CDR3 is TGTGCCAGCAGCTTGACCGACAGGGACGGGGAGACCCAGTACTTC. Its protein product is CASSLTDRDGETQYF.

CDR3 amino acids: CASSGRRALTDTQYF. CDR3 sequence (DNA): TGTGCCAGCAGCGGTCGGAGGGCCCTCACAGATACGCAGTATTTT. The genes are TRBV9 and TRBJ2-3, with TRBD2 as a possible D gene (6 bases). CDR3 size: 15 residues. Germline V gene lookup returns CDR1 SGDLS and CDR2 YYNGEE. The V end lost 3 bases, the J end lost 2 bases, and 13 bases lay between the germline ends.

This clonotype was found a few times. The chain couples TRBV10-3 to TRBJ1-1; 7 bases are shared with TRBD1. CDR3 length: 15 amino acids. Germline V gene sequence: CDR1 ENHRY, CDR2 SYGVKD. The junction had 3 bases not matched to a gene; V was cut back by 2 bases and J by 0 bases. The CDR3 spells CAISEPTGVNTEAFF. CDR3 nucleotides: TGTGCCATCAGTGAGCCAACAGGGGTGAACACTGAAGCTTTCTTT.

Points on this clonotype: This may be a read error: a much more frequent sequence differs by one nucleotide. The gene calls are TRBV6-2 or TRBV6-3 and TRBJ2-7; the D is unclear. Trimming stripped 5 bases from V and 7 bases from J, with 12 bases between. The germline gives CDR1 MNHEY, CDR2 SVGEGT. The CDR3 has 12 amino acids. CDR3 sequence: CASSLLANEQYF. The CDR3 nucleotides are TGTGCCAGCAGTCTATTAGCAAATGAGCAGTACTTC.

This clonotype was seen once. The rearrangement uses TRBV4-1 and TRBJ1-1; the match to TRBD1 covers 7 bases. The germline V gene has CDR1 MGHRA and CDR2 YSYEKL. The CDR3 totals 16 residues. Trimming removed 0 bases from V and 7 bases from J; junction bases left unmatched: 11. The CDR3 DNA sequence: TGCGCCAGCAGCCAAGATGTAGGGCAGGGGGGTAATGAAGCTTTCTTT. Translating gives CASSQDVGQGGNEAFF.

Notes on this clonotype: At one boundary the junction diverges from the germline segment, which might be a read error. The V and J genes are TRBV12-3 or TRBV12-4 and TRBJ1-6; D unclear. The CDR3 is made up of 16 amino acids. CDR3 DNA: TGTGCCAGCAGTTTAGCGTCGGCAGGTGGTAATTCACCCCGCCACTTT. This codes for CASSLASAGGNSPRHF.

This clonotype has a handful of counts. The V call is TRBV12-3 or TRBV12-4, the J call TRBJ2-3, with D maybe TRBD2 (6 bases). Trimming left V 6 bases short and J 7 bases short, with 14 bases between. The CDR3 extends over 13 amino acids. CDR3 protein: CASSPFRGYTQYF. DNA for the CDR3: TGTGCCAGCAGCCCCTTCCGGGGGTATACGCAGTATTTT.

This chain links TRBV11-2 with TRBJ2-2; unclear D gene. V lost 5 bases and J 7 bases, leaving 14 bases between the germline ends. The germline V gene encodes CDR1 SGHAT and CDR2 FQNNGV. The CDR3 has 14 residues. Here the CDR3 reads CASSPLRAGGELFF. Written as DNA, the CDR3 is TGTGCCAGCAGCCCCCTTAGGGCCGGCGGGGAGCTGTTTTTT.

This chain connects TRBV7-9 to TRBJ2-5; a possible D gene is TRBD1 (6 bases). CDR3 length equals 13 residues. Germline CDR1 reads SEHNR; CDR2 reads FQNEAQ (reference sequence). V lost 5 bases and J 11 bases, leaving 18 bases between the germline ends. The DNA for the CDR3 is TGTGCCAGCAGCCCCTGGGGGCCTCATGAGCAGTACTTC. Encoded protein: CASSPWGPHEQYF.

The rearrangement joins TRBV7-9 to TRBJ2-1, with D unclear. The CDR3 consists of 13 residues. The V gene's germline CDR1 is SEHNR and CDR2 FQNEAQ (reference sequence). V was shortened by 0 bases and J by 10 bases, with 10 bases between the two germline ends. CDR3 loop: CASSLAPAKEQFF. In DNA form, the CDR3 reads TGTGCCAGCAGCTTAGCGCCAGCGAAAGAGCAGTTCTTC.

This clonotype was counted a few times. The genes are TRBV10-3 and TRBJ2-3; 11 bases align to TRBD2. This CDR3 has 15 amino acids. The junction had 5 bases not matched to a gene; V was cut back by 5 bases and J by 4 bases. The germline V gene has CDR1 ENHRY and CDR2 SYGVKD. CDR3 region: CAISRLAGTADTQYF. The CDR3 DNA sequence: TGTGCCATCAGTAGACTAGCGGGGACCGCAGATACGCAGTATTTT.

The rearrangement uses TRBV28 and TRBJ1-5, with D tentatively TRBD1 (5 bases). CDR3 length: 14 amino acids. Germline CDR1 is MDHEN and CDR2 is SYDVKM. The ends were cut back, 8 bases at V and 6 bases at J, with 17 bases in the middle. DNA for the CDR3: TGTGCCAGCCACATGGGAGGGGCTGGTCAGCCCCAGCATTTT. Translated: CASHMGGAGQPQHF. Full variable domain (rest looked up from reference TRBV28 and TRBJ1-5): DVKVTQSSRYLVKRTGEKVFLECVQDMDHENMFWYRQDPGLGLRLIYFSYDVKMKEKGDIPEGYSVSREKKERFSLILESASTNQTSMYLCASHMGGAGQPQHFGDGTRLSIL.

A remark on this clonotype: A much larger clone lies one base from this, so it may be a read error. This CDR3 is missing its conserved last phenylalanine or tryptophan, likely due to a read error. This sequence joins TRBV2 and TRBJ1-1; D remains ambiguous. V lost 4 bases, J lost 5 bases, and 5 bases lay in between. CDR3 size: 11 residues. Germline V lookup: CDR1 SNHLY, CDR2 FYNNEI. In DNA, the CDR3 is TGTGCCAGCAGTGTGGGTACTGAAGCTTTCTGT. Protein sequence: CASSVGTEAFC.

This clonotype has more than one count but fewer than ten. This chain joins TRBV20-1 and TRBJ1-1, with TRBD1 identical over 9 bases. CDR1 and CDR2 from the germline V gene are DFQATT and SNEGSKA (reference sequence). The CDR3 spans 15 residues. V shed 5 bases and J 6 bases; nucleotides not matched to a gene: 13. Here the CDR3 reads CSAQSGQGIRAEAFF. The CDR3 nucleotides read TGCAGTGCTCAATCTGGACAGGGGATTCGGGCTGAAGCTTTCTTT.

The genes are TRBV20-1 and TRBJ2-1; TRBD2 agrees at 9 bases. V lost 1 base, J lost 8 bases, and 6 bases stayed unmatched. From germline, CDR1 is DFQATT and CDR2 SNEGSKA (reference sequence). This CDR3 region has 14 residues. DNA for the CDR3: TGCAGTGCTAGAGGGACTAGCGTGGGCTATGAGCAGTTCTTC. It translates to CSARGTSVGYEQFF.

In this sample, this clonotype turned up once. The chain combines TRBV27 with TRBJ1-4; D not resolved. The CDR3 runs 14 residues. V gave up 5 bases and J gave up 5 bases, with 12 bases separating them. Germline loops: CDR1 MNHEY, CDR2 SMNVEV (reference sequence). The CDR3 bases are TGTGCCAGCAGTCCCGCCAGATACAATGAAAAACTGTTTTTT. Residues: CASSPARYNEKLFF.

The V gene is TRBV6-5, the J gene TRBJ2-2; 8 nucleotides align to TRBD1. The CDR3 is made up of 16 amino acids. Germline CDR1 is MNHEY and CDR2 is SVGAGI. Trimming took 6 bases from V and 1 from J; bases not matched to a gene: 7. DNA for the CDR3: TGTGCCAGCAGCCGGACAGGGTTCGGGAACACCGGGGAGCTGTTTTTT. Protein: CASSRTGFGNTGELFF.

CDR3 sequence: CASSSRTSDLGQETQYF. CDR3 coding DNA: TGTGCCAGCAGTTCAAGGACTAGCGATCTTGGGCAAGAGACCCAGTACTTC. The rearrangement joins TRBV6-2 or TRBV6-3 to TRBJ2-5, with TRBD2 matching over 9 bases. This CDR3 is built from 17 residues. V was clipped by 4 bases and J by 2 bases; unmatched bases: 11. CDR1 MNHEY and CDR2 SVGEGT come from the germline V gene.